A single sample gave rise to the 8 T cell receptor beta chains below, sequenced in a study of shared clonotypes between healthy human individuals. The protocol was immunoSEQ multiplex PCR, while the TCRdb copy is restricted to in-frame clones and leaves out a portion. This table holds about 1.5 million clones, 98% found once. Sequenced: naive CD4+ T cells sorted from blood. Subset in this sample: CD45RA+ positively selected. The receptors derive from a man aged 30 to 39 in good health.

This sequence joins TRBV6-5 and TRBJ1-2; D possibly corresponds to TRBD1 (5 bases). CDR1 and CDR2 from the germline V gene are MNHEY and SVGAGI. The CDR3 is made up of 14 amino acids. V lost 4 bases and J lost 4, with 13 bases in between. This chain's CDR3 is CASSSVKGRYGYTF. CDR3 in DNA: TGTGCCAGCAGTTCCGTGAAGGGACGCTATGGCTACACCTTC.

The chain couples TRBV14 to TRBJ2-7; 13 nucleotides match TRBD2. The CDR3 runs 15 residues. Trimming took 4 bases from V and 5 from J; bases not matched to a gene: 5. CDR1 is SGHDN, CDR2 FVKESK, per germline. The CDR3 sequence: CASSPGLAGVNEQYF. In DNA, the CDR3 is TGTGCCAGCAGCCCAGGACTAGCGGGAGTCAACGAGCAGTACTTC.

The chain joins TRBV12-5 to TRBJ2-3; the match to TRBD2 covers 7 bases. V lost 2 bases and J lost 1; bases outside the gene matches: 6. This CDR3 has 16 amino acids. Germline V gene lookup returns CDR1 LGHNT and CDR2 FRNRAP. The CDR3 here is CASGLYRTSGTDTQYF. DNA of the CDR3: TGTGCTAGTGGTTTGTACCGAACTAGCGGCACAGATACGCAGTATTTT.

The CDR3 region has the DNA TGTGCCAGCAGTTTATTGACTAGCGGGAGATACGAGCAGTACTTC. Amino acids: CASSLLTSGRYEQYF. This chain links TRBV28 with TRBJ2-7; the match to TRBD2 covers 12 bases. Losses at the gene ends were 1 base for V and 4 bases for J; bases not matched to a gene: 2. Germline V CDR1 and CDR2: MDHEN, SYDVKM. The CDR3 has 15 amino acids.

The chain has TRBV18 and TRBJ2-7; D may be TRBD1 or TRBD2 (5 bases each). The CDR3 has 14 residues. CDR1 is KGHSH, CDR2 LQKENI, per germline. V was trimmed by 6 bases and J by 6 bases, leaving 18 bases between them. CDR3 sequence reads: CASSQRGAGLEQYF. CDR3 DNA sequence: TGTGCCAGCTCCCAACGAGGGGCAGGGCTCGAGCAGTACTTC. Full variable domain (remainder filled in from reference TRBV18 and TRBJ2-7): NAGVMQNPRHLVRRRGQEARLRCSPMKGHSHVYWYRQLPEEGLKFMVYLQKENIIDESGMPKERFSAEFPKEGPSILRIQQVVRGDSAAYFCASSQRGAGLEQYFGPGTRLTVT.

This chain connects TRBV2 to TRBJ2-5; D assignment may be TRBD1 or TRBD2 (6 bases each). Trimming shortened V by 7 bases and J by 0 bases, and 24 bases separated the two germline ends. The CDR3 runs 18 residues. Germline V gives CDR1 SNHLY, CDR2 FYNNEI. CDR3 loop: CASTGRAVEGVNQETQYF. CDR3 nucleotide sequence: TGTGCCAGCACGGGTAGAGCGGTGGAGGGGGTAAACCAAGAGACCCAGTACTTC.

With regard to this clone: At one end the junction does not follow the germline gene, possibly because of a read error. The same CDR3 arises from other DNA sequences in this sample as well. CDR3 in amino acids: CASTGQGYEQYF. For the CDR3, the DNA is TGCGCGAGCACGGGACAGGGATACGAGCAGTACTTC. The V call is TRBV5-1, the J call TRBJ2-7, with 9 bases fitting TRBD1. CDR3 length: 12 amino acids. From germline, CDR1 is SGHRS and CDR2 YFSETQ. Combining the CDR3 with reference TRBV5-1 and TRBJ2-7 gives the whole variable domain KAGVTQTPRYLIKTRGQQVTLSCSPISGHRSVSWYQQTPGQGLQFLFEYFSETQRNKGNFPGRFSGRQFSNSRSEMNVSTLELGDSALYLCASTGQGYEQYFGPGTRLTVT.

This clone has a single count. The CDR3: CAISDPSQGSSYNEQFF. For the CDR3, the DNA is TGTGCCATCAGTGACCCATCGCAGGGGAGCTCCTACAATGAGCAGTTCTTC. The chain links TRBV10-3 to TRBJ2-1; D perhaps matches TRBD1 (6 bases). V was trimmed by 3 bases and J by 0 bases, leaving 15 bases between them. The germline V gene encodes CDR1 ENHRY and CDR2 SYGVKD. The CDR3 consists of 17 residues.